This T cell receptor beta chain was captured by sequencing in a study of T cell responses to AZD1222 COVID-19 vaccine. Points from the study as a whole: Among spike-specific TCRs, nearly half reportedly target unmutated variant regions. At 160-218 and 743-854, vaccine-associated CD4 TCRs were dominant, and they spanned spike. The donor cohort was predominantly white British with a female majority, and clonal diversity may have been underestimated.

As to this clone: Its cognate antigen is unknown.

TCRdb keeps only in-frame clones here, not all; method: immunoSEQ multiplex PCR. The data contain about 48,000 clones, around 85% of them singletons. The clonotype originates from an adult who received the AZD1222 COVID-19 vaccine. The sample here was peripheral blood, taken 28 days after the second AZD1222 dose.

The CDR3 DNA sequence: TGCAGCGTTGACCAGGTTGGAAGTGAGACTGAAGCTTTCTTT. Protein: CSVDQVGSETEAFF. The V and J genes are TRBV29-1 and TRBJ1-1; D not resolved. V lost 3 bases and J 5 bases, leaving 16 bases between the germline ends. This CDR3 region has 14 residues. Germline-derived CDR1 and CDR2 are SQVTM and ANQGSEA. The full variable domain, in which reference TRBV29-1 and TRBJ1-1 provide the parts outside the CDR3, is SAVISQKPSRDICQRGTSLTIQCQVDSQVTMMFWYRQQPGQSLTLIATANQGSEATYESGFVIDKFPISRPNLTFSTLTVSNMSPEDSSIYLCSVDQVGSETEAFFGQGTRLTVV.